This T cell receptor beta chain was profiled in a study of blood T cell repertoires in COVID-19. Study-level information: Specimens from acute and convalescent COVID-19 originated in the United States, Italy and Spain. Sample material is recorded as cDNA or gDNA derived from T cells, B-cell-depleted T cells, or PBMCs.

CDR1 is SSHAT and CDR2 is FNYEAQ in the germline V gene (reference sequence). There are 15 residues in the CDR3. V lost 5 bases, J lost 4 bases, and 8 bases stayed unmatched. This clone was detected only once. At the DNA level, this CDR3 is encoded by other sequences in the same sample as well. Method: immunoSEQ multiplex PCR; TCRdb's copy keeps in-frame clones and lacks some. The data show roughly 180,000 clones, with roughly nine tenths seen just once and approximately 2.1% held by the top ten. Individuals drawn from 20 to 25 US areas were roughly 18 to 95 years old. Sequences were obtained from PBMCs or T cells enriched from blood (not recorded which). The receptor was isolated from a woman in her twenties or thirties who had recovered from COVID-19. The V and J genes are TRBV7-7 and TRBJ2-1, with TRBD2 identical over 7 bases. The CDR3, as DNA: TGTGCCAGCAGCCCCGGGGGTAGCGGGTACAATGAGCAGTTCTTC. Its translation is CASSPGGSGYNEQFF.